This T cell receptor (beta chain) derives from a study of blood T cell repertoires in COVID-19. Turning to the study itself: Spain, Italy and the United States supplied samples that represented acute and convalescent COVID-19. From T cells, B-cell-depleted T cells, or PBMCs came the material, which was cDNA or gDNA.

The germline V gene encodes CDR1 MNHEY and CDR2 SVGAGI. V lost 5 bases and J lost 0, with 13 bases in between. This CDR3 comprises 15 residues. The authors' processing: Amplifying reference gene primers gave estimates of nucleated cell counts. Assay used: immunoSEQ multiplex PCR; TCRdb lists only in-frame clones, some missing. V, J and clone size were drawn from that table, and D and trimming were deduced from the DNA. The repertoire holds approximately 150,000 clones, with about 88% as singletons. Input material: peripheral blood. The V call is TRBV6-5, the J call TRBJ2-5; D gene ambiguous. The receptor was isolated from a human donor with acute or convalescent COVID-19. The donor label of this sample is uncertain. CDR3 DNA: TGTGCCAGCAGTCCTCCTCTCCGGTACCAAGAGACCCAGTACTTC. It encodes CASSPPLRYQETQYF.